This record covers a single T cell receptor (beta chain). The antigen remains unidentified. The V gene's germline CDR1 is MNHEY and CDR2 SVGAGI. The CDR3 sequence is 13 residues long. The V segment lost 10 bases and the J segment 3 bases; nucleotides outside the gene matches: 6. These data come from a study of graft-versus-host responses after intestinal transplantation. Study in general: Isolated intestinal, liver-intestinal, or multivisceral transplants had been given to the recipients. Every recipient underwent anti-thymocyte globulin induction, then tacrolimus and steroids for roughly three years. Study-wide findings and caveats: Those patients showing graft-donor T cell macrochimerism displayed high graft-versus-host to host-versus-graft clonal ratios in allografts. Recipient bone marrow held GvH clones, some seen earlier in ileum or blood.

The table came from immunoSEQ multiplex PCR; TCRdb's copy has only in-frame clones and leaves some out. This table holds 35,000 to 45,000 clones, roughly 96% found once. This clonotype originated in a human donor who was the organ donor for an intestinal transplant. The V call is TRBV6-5, the J call TRBJ2-7; 10 nucleotides align to TRBD1. The sequences come from unstimulated CD8+ T cells sorted from spleen or lymph node cells, collected before transplant. Written as DNA, the CDR3 is TGTGCCACCGATGGACAGGGGGTCTACGAGCAGTACTTC. It is translated as CATDGQGVYEQYF.